This T cell receptor (beta chain) stems from a study of T cell responses to AZD1222 COVID-19 vaccine. General study results and limits: The donor cohort was predominantly white British with a female majority, and clonal diversity may have been underestimated. Targeting of unmutated variant regions was reportedly seen in nearly half of spike-specific TCRs. Baseline antibody screening turned up just six seropositive AZD1222 recipients. Spike-specific TCR depth and breadth grew after two AZD1222 doses.

Germline V lookup: CDR1 MNHEY, CDR2 SMNVEV (reference sequence). Trimming stripped 4 bases from V and 7 bases from J, with 22 bases between. This CDR3 contains 16 residues. This clone has a single count. Its target is not known. Sequencing used immunoSEQ multiplex PCR; TCRdb keeps in-frame clones, though not all of them. The table lists 120,000 to 150,000 clones, nearly 90% of them singletons. Sequenced here: peripheral blood, sampled 28 days after the second dose of the MenACWY control vaccine. The clonotype was recovered from an adult who received the MenACWY meningococcal vaccine as a control. The chain employs TRBV27 and TRBJ1-2; D might be TRBD1 (6 bases). The CDR3 DNA follows: TGTGCCAGCAGTTCAGGGACATCTAAAGAACTTGGTGGCTACACCTTC. Protein sequence: CASSSGTSKELGGYTF.